This T cell receptor beta chain was sequenced for a study of cytomegalovirus exposure and HLA in healthy donors (dated by TCRdb to about 2017). Notes on the research overall: The 666 repertoires of the first cohort and the roughly 110 validation repertoires were produced on the same platform, according to a later analysis. The aim of the study was to test whether cataloging public T cell receptors could identify signatures of past pathogen exposure. To predict cytomegalovirus infection status, the study combined high-throughput TCR immunosequencing, statistical association of individual TCRs with disease status, and machine learning. In addition to the first cohort of 666 subjects, a separate validation cohort of 100 to 150 different subjects was used. Summary of the overall study and its limitations: Of the cluster scores, roughly 95% were above 0 in a later analysis, which found that TCRs clustered in the first cohort also tended to co-occur in the approximately 130 validation repertoires. In vitro tests confirmed that a few of the cytomegalovirus-associated TCR beta chains recognize cytomegalovirus antigens. In both the original and validation cohorts, the classifier was reported to diagnose cytomegalovirus status with high specificity and sensitivity. All 120 or so repertoires were used to score co-occurrence in the validation cohort in a later analysis, because that analysis had no HLA typing for the cohort. The study gave a list of more than 150 TCR beta chains associated with cytomegalovirus. The authors suggested that the approach could potentially be extended to other disease states and immunological phenotypes. Across donors, most TCR sequences were observed very rarely, whereas some public TCRs were present in many individuals.

CDR3 length: 15 amino acids, cysteine to phenylalanine. The kept DNA is CDR3 alone, 45 bases in frame from the first base. CDR1 and CDR2 are read off the germline V gene as LGHNA and YNFKEQ. Unmatched junction bases come to 3, with V trimmed by 0 bases and J by 7 bases. Worth noting for this clone: The clone's antigen remains unknown. With a much larger clone just one base away, this may be a read error. In the same sample, other DNA sequences code for this CDR3.

Separate from the approximately 730-subject first cohort, the validation cohort of 90 to 150 subjects was the group to which the donors belonged. Library method: the immunoSEQ multiplex PCR assay. Processing in the source paper ran as follows. To diagnose cytomegalovirus status from the catalog of TCR beta chain sequences, a statistical classification framework was built. The clones in this table, taken by TCRdb from immuneACCESS, are in-frame only. Not every clone is retained; where verified, under half of the shortfall comes from an unresolved V gene, and the cause of the rest is unknown. That table gives V, J and clone size, and the DNA gave D and trimming. The sample table records some 150,000 clones; around 90% of these occur just once. The ten biggest clones cover around 3.4% of the sample.

Sequencing was carried out using PBMCs. The receptor was isolated from a woman under 30 in good health and CMV-seropositive. The sequence joins TRBV4-2 to TRBJ1-2; 12 bases in the middle match TRBD1. The CDR3 protein sequence reads: CASSQDRDRGPGYTF. The nucleotide sequence reads as follows: TGTGCCAGCAGCCAAGACCGGGACAGGGGGCCTGGCTACACCTTC.